The 11 T cell receptor beta chains presented below share a single source sample, sequenced in a study of cytomegalovirus exposure and HLA in healthy donors. Assay used: immunoSEQ multiplex PCR; TCRdb lists only in-frame clones, some missing. Counted here are more than 45,000 clones, about 91% occurring once; the ten biggest clones make up about 2.2%. Sequencing was performed on PBMCs. These receptors were collected from a woman younger than 45 in good health and CMV-seronegative.

CDR3 region: CASSDEGNYNEQFF. CDR3 bases: TGTGCCAGCAGTGACGAGGGAAATTACAATGAGCAGTTCTTC. This chain connects TRBV6-4 to TRBJ2-1, with TRBD2 as a possible D gene (5 bases). V shed 2 bases and J shed 4 bases, with 9 bases lying between them. CDR1 and CDR2 (germline): MRHNA, SNTAGT. This CDR3 comprises 14 residues.

Only one count was recorded for this clone. The V gene is TRBV19, the J gene TRBJ2-7; weak D call: TRBD1 (7 bases). Germline CDR1 LNHDA, CDR2 SQIVND (reference sequence). The CDR3 is made up of 15 amino acids. V lost 6 bases to trimming and J lost 7 bases, with 22 bases between them. The CDR3 reads CASREGGGGAWEQYF. CDR3 nucleotide sequence: TGTGCCAGTAGGGAGGGCGGAGGGGGCGCGTGGGAGCAGTACTTC.

This clone was counted once. The chain combines TRBV18 with TRBJ1-5; unclear D gene. The germline V gene has CDR1 KGHSH and CDR2 LQKENI. The CDR3 is 14 residues long. Between the trimmed V and J ends, which lost 3 bases and 4 bases, there was a span of 10 bases. The CDR3 loop is CASSPRGGNQPQHF. The DNA for the CDR3 is TGTGCCAGCTCACCTCGAGGCGGTAATCAGCCCCAGCATTTT.

This clone has only a few counts. The chain carries TRBV6-4 and TRBJ1-2, with D possibly TRBD1 on 6 matching bases. In germline, CDR1 is MRHNA, CDR2 SNTAGT. Trimming stripped 2 bases from V and 2 bases from J, with 12 bases between. CDR3 size: 15 residues. The CDR3 nucleotides read TGTGCCAGCAGTGACGGGGCAGGGGCGAACTATGGCTACACCTTC. As protein: CASSDGAGANYGYTF.

This chain connects TRBV11-2 to TRBJ2-5, with D possibly matching TRBD2 (5 bases). There are 16 residues in the CDR3. CDR1 and CDR2 from the germline V gene are SGHAT and FQNNGV. V lost 3 bases, J lost 4 bases, and 18 bases lay in between. This chain's CDR3 is CASSLWVVGSGETQYF. CDR3 in DNA: TGTGCCAGCAGCTTGTGGGTAGTCGGAAGCGGAGAGACCCAGTACTTC.

CDR3 sequence: CASSQDWDSGSNTGELFF. The CDR3 DNA follows: TGCGCCAGCAGCCAAGATTGGGACAGCGGGAGTAACACCGGGGAGCTGTTTTTT. The genes are TRBV4-3 and TRBJ2-2, with a possible D match to TRBD2 (8 bases). Germline lookup yields CDR1 LGHNA and CDR2 YSLEER. Trimming cost V 0 bases and J 2 bases, with 16 bases left between them. There are 18 residues in the CDR3.

The chain combines TRBV11-2 with TRBJ1-3; D not certain. Germline loops: CDR1 SGHAT, CDR2 FQNNGV. The V gene lost 5 bases and the J gene lost 1 base, with 9 bases spanning the gap. This CDR3 has 14 residues. CDR3 sequence: CASSPRLSGNTIYF. The CDR3 DNA sequence: TGTGCCAGCAGCCCGCGACTGTCTGGAAACACCATATATTTT.

CDR3 sequence reads: CASSATGSSIVLTF. CDR3 in DNA: TGTGCCAGCAGTGCAACCGGTAGCTCAATCGTCCTGACTTTC. This rearrangement joins TRBV25-1 to TRBJ2-6; D remains unclear. The CDR3 length is 14 residues. CDR1 is MGHDK, CDR2 SYGVNS, per germline. V was cut by 4 bases and J by 12 bases, with 16 bases left in between.

The chain employs TRBV7-9 and TRBJ1-2; 10 bases fit TRBD1. The CDR3 has 14 residues. Per the germline V gene, CDR1 is SEHNR and CDR2 is FQNEAQ (reference sequence). Germline trimming cut 1 base from V and 7 bases from J; bases unmatched to any gene: 3. CDR3 coding DNA: TGTGCCAGCAGCTTAGGACAGGGGGCGTTTGGCTACACCTTC. Protein sequence: CASSLGQGAFGYTF.

In this sample, this clone turned up a few times. This sequence joins TRBV4-3 and TRBJ2-7; 8 nucleotides match TRBD1. Looked up from germline, CDR1 is LGHNA and CDR2 is YSLEER. J was trimmed by 6 bases and V by 1 base; bases with no gene match: 8. There are 15 residues in the CDR3. CDR3 nucleotides: TGCGCCAGCAGCCAAGGGACAGGGCCGTTAGGCGAGCAGTACTTC. This sequence encodes CASSQGTGPLGEQYF.

The V and J genes are TRBV30 and TRBJ2-2; a weak D match, TRBD2 (5 bases). V lost 0 bases to trimming and J lost 14 bases, with 13 bases between them. Germline V CDR1 and CDR2: GTSNPN, SVGIG (reference sequence). This CDR3 comprises 12 residues. The CDR3 region is CAWSVLRGHLFF. The CDR3 DNA reads TGTGCCTGGAGTGTACTTCGAGGGCACCTGTTTTTT.